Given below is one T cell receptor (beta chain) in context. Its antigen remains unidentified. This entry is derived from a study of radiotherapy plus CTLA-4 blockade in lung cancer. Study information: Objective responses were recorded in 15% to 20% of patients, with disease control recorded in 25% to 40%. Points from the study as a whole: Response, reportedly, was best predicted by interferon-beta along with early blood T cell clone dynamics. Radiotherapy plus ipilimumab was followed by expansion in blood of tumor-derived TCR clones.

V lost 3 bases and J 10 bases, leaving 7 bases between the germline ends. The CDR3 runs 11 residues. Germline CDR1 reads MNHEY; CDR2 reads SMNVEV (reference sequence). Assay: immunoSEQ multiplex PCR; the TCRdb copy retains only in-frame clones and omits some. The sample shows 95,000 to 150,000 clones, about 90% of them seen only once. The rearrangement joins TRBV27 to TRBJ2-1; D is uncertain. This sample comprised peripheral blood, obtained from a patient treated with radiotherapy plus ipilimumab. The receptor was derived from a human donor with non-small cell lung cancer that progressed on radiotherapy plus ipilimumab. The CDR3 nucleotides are TGTGCCAGCAGTTTGGGGTGGGAGCAGTTCTTC. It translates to CASSLGWEQFF.